This T cell receptor beta chain was documented in a study of human T cells and chemical hapten exposure. This clonotype was counted many times. The CDR3 sequence is 13 residues long. Trimming took off 3 bases at V and 0 bases at J, with 6 bases between the two ends. Germline V CDR1 and CDR2: SGDLS, YYNGEE. TCRdb fed the RACE reads into MiXCR, producing one record per CDR3 protein. The table records some 42,000 distinct CDR3 sequences, just under 9% of them present only once. Time point meaning: patch test 2, 6 weeks after DPC sensitization. The treatment denotes: therapeutic diphenylcyclopropenone sensitization with weekly scalp DPC.

Specimen: whole blood, collected in connection with sensitization to the hapten diphenylcyclopropenone (DPC). The V call is TRBV9, the J call TRBJ1-2, with D maybe TRBD1 (6 bases). The clonotype comes from a woman in her 40s with alopecia areata. Some clones in this sample may be carry-over from other donors' samples. The DNA for the CDR3 is TGTGCCAGCAGCGAGGGGGCTAACTATGGCTACACCTTC. As protein: CASSEGANYGYTF.